The source of this TCR beta chain is a study of vaccination effects on CD4 cells after COVID-19. CDR3 length: 17 residues. Germline loops: CDR1 KGHSH, CDR2 LQKENI. V shed 2 bases and J 1 base; nucleotides not matched to a gene: 10. The repertoire was sequenced with immunoSEQ multiplex PCR; TCRdb's copy has only in-frame clones and lacks some. The sample shows 74,000 or so clones, 80% of them seen only once. ViraFEST used viral peptide pools to expand antigen-specific CD4+ T cells before sequencing. With 10 to 11 days of culture completed, CD4+ T cells were isolated. Nucleocapsid antibodies were negative in the vaccine recipients, who had never had SARS-CoV-2 infection. As concerns this clone: Its target is unknown.

This clonotype was obtained from a human donor who received a COVID-19 vaccine. The chain links TRBV18 to TRBJ1-1, with 7 bases aligning to TRBD1. The input for sequencing was CD4+ T cells from PBMCs cultured with SARS-CoV-2 spike peptides, taken before COVID-19 vaccination. CDR3 in amino acids: CASSPSSPTGRNTEAFF. CDR3 nucleotides: TGTGCCAGCTCACCAAGTTCCCCGACAGGGAGGAACACTGAAGCTTTCTTT.